The TCR beta chain described here comes from a study of spatial heterogeneity in lung cancer. Whole-study context: Detection consistently yielded more beta chains than alpha chains.

Time point reported: sample taken at primary tumor resection. Untreated early-stage non-small cell lung cancer patients, 70 to 85 in total, were the donors. In each case, whole RNA from tumor, nontumor lung or frozen PBMC was sequenced unsorted. TCRdb called the 5' RACE reads again in MiXCR, with one record for every CDR3 protein. The sample has about 80,000 distinct CDR3 sequences; approximately 8% are singletons. This clonotype occurred a few times. The CDR3 runs 14 residues. CDR1 and CDR2 from the germline V gene are MGHRA and YSYEKL. V lost 3 bases and J lost 7; bases outside the gene matches: 6. The material sequenced was PBMCs, taken at surgery. The J gene is TRBJ2-1, the V gene TRBV4-1; 7 nucleotides line up with TRBD1. This TCR derives from a male donor with early-stage non-small cell lung cancer. The CDR3 nucleotides read TGCGCCAGCAGCCAGAGACAGGGCTTGAATGAGCAGTTCTTC. Translating gives CASSQRQGLNEQFF.